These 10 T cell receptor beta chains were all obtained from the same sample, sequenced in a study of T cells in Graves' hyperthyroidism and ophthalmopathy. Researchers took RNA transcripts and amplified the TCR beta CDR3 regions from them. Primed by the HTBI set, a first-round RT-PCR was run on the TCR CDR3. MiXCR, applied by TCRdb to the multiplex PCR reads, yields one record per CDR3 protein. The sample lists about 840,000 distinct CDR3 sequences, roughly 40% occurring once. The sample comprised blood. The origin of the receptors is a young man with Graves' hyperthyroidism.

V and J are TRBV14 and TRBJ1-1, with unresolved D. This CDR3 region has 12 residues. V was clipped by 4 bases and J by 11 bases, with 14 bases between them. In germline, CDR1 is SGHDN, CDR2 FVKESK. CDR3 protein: CASSPYNEKAFF. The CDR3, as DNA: TGTGCCAGCAGCCCCTATAATGAGAAGGCTTTCTTT.

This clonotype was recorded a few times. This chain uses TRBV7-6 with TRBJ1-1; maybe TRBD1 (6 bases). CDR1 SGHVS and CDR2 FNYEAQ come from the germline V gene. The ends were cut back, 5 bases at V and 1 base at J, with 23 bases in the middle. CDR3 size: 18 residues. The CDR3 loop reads CASSRLPWTATGNTEAFF. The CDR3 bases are TGTGCCAGCAGCCGACTCCCCTGGACAGCCACTGGGAACACTGAAGCTTTCTTT.

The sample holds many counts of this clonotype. CDR3 region: CAIRDRETSYEQYF. The DNA of the CDR3 is TGTGCCATCCGGGACAGGGAGACCTCCTACGAGCAGTACTTC. The V gene is TRBV10-3, the J gene TRBJ2-7; 9 positions agree with TRBD1. The trim removed 8 bases at V and 0 bases at J, leaving 5 bases unmatched. The CDR3 covers 14 residues. The germline V gene has CDR1 ENHRY and CDR2 SYGVKD.

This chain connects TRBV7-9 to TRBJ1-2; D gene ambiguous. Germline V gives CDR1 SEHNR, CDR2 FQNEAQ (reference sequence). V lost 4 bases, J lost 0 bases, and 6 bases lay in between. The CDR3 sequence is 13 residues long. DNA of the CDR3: TGTGCCAGCAGCTCCCCCGCTAACTATGGCTACACCTTC. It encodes CASSSPANYGYTF. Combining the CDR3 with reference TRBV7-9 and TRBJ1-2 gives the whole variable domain DTGVSQNPRHKITKRGQNVTFRCDPISEHNRLYWYRQTLGQGPEFLTYFQNEAQLEKSRLLSDRFSAERPKGSFSTLEIQRTEQGDSAMYLCASSSPANYGYTFGSGTRLTVV.

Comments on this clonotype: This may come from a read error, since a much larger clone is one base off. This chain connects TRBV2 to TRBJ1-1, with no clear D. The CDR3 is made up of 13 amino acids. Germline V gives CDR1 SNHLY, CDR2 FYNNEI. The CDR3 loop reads CAPTREQNTEDFF. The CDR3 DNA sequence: TGTGCCCCCACGCGGGAGCAGAACACTGAAGATTTCTTT.

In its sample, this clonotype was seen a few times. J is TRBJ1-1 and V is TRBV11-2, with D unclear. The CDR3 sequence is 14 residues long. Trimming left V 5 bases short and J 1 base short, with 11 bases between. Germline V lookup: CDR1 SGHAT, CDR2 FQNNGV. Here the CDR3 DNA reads TGTGCCAGCAGCCCTACCCCGGAGAACACTGAAGCTTTCTTT. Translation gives CASSPTPENTEAFF.

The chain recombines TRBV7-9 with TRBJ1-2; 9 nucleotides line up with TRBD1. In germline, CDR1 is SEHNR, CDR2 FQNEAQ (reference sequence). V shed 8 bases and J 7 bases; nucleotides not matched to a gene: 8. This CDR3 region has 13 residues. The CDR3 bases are TGTGCCAGCGGCCCACAGGGGGCGGTTGGCTACACCTTC. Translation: CASGPQGAVGYTF. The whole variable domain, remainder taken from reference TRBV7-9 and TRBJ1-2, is DTGVSQNPRHKITKRGQNVTFRCDPISEHNRLYWYRQTLGQGPEFLTYFQNEAQLEKSRLLSDRFSAERPKGSFSTLEIQRTEQGDSAMYLCASGPQGAVGYTFGSGTRLTVV.

In DNA, the CDR3 is TGTGCCAGCAGTTCCACCGGGACAGGGGGCTATGGCTACACCTTC. It yields the protein CASSSTGTGGYGYTF. The V call is TRBV2, the J call TRBJ1-2; the match to TRBD1 covers 11 bases. The germline V gene has CDR1 SNHLY and CDR2 FYNNEI. After removal of 5 bases from V and 4 bases from J, the junction contained 6 bases not matched to a gene. This CDR3 is built from 15 residues.

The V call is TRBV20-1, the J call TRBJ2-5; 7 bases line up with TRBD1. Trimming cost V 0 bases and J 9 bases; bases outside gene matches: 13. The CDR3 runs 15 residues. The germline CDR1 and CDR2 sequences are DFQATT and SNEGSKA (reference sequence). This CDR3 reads CSARDPGRGHEAQYF. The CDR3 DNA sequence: TGCAGTGCTAGAGACCCGGGTAGGGGGCACGAGGCCCAGTACTTC.

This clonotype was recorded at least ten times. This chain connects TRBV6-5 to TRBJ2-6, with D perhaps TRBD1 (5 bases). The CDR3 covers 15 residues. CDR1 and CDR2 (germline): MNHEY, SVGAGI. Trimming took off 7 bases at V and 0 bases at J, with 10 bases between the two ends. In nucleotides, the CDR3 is TGTGCCAGCATTCACGACAGCTCTGGGGCCAACGTCCTGACTTTC. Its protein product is CASIHDSSGANVLTF.